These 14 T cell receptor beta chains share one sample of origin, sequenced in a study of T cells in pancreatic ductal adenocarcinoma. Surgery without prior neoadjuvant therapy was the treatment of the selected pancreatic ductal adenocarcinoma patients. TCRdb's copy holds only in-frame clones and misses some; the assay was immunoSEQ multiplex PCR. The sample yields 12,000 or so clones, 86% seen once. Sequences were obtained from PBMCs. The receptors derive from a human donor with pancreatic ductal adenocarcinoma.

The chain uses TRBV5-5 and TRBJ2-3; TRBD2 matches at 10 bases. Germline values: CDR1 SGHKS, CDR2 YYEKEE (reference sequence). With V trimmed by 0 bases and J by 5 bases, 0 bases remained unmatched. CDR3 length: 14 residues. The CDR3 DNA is TGTGCCAGCAGCTTGGGGACTAGCGGAGATACGCAGTATTTT. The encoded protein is CASSLGTSGDTQYF.

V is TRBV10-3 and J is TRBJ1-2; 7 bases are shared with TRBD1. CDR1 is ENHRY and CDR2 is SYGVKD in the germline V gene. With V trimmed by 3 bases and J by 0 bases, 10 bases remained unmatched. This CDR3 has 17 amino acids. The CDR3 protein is CAISERTGSFPNYGYTF. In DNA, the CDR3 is TGTGCCATCAGTGAAAGGACAGGCTCCTTCCCTAACTATGGCTACACCTTC.

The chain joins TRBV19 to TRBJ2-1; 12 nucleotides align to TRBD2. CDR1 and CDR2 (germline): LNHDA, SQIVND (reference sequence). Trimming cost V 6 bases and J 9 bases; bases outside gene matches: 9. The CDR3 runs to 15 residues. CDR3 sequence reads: CASSPLAGGLAEQFF. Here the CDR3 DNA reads TGTGCCAGTAGCCCGCTAGCGGGAGGGCTGGCTGAGCAGTTCTTC.

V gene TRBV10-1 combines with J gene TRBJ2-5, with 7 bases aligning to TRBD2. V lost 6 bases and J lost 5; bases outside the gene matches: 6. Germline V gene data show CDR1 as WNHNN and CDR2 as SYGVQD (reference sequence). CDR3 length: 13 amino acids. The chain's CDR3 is CASSPWGGETQYF. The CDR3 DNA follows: TGCGCCAGCAGCCCGTGGGGGGGGGAGACCCAGTACTTC.

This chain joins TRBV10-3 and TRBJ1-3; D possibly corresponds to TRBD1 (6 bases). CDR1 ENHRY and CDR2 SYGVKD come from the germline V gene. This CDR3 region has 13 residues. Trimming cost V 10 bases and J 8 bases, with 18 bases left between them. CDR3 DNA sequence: TGTGCCACGAAGGGGGGGGCTATGGACACCATATATTTT. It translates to CATKGGAMDTIYF.

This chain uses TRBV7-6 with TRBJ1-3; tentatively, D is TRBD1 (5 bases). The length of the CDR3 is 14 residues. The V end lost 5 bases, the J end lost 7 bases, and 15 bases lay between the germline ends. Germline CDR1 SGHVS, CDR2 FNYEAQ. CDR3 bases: TGTGCCAGCAGCACAGGAAATTCGAGGAACACCATATATTTT. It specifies CASSTGNSRNTIYF.

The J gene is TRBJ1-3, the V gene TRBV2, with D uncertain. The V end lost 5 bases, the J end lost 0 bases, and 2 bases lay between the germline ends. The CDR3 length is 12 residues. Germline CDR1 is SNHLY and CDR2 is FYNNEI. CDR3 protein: CASSFSGNTIYF. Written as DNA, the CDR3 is TGTGCCAGCAGTTTCTCTGGAAACACCATATATTTT.

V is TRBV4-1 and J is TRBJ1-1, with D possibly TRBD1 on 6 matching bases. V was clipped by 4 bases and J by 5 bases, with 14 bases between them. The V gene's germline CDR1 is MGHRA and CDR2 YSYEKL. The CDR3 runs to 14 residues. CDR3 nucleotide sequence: TGCGCCAGCAGCCTTGAAACAGGGACGACTGAAGCTTTCTTT. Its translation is CASSLETGTTEAFF.

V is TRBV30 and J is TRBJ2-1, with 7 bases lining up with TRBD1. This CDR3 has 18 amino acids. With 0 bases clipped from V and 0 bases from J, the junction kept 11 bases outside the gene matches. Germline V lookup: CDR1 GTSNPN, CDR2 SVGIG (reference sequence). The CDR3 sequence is CAWSVRGQSLSSYNEQFF. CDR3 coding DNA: TGTGCCTGGAGTGTAAGGGGACAGTCCCTGAGCTCCTACAATGAGCAGTTCTTC.

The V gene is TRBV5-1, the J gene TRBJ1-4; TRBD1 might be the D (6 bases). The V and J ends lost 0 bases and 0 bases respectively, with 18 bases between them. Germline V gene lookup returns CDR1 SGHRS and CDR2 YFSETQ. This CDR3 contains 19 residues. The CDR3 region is CASSLEPPTRGATNEKLFF. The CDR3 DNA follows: TGCGCCAGCAGCTTGGAGCCCCCAACGAGGGGGGCAACTAATGAAAAACTGTTTTTT.

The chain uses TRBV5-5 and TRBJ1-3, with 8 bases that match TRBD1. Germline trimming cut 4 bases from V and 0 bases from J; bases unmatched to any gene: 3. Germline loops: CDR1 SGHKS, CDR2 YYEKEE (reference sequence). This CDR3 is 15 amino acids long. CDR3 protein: CASSRTGRSGNTIYF. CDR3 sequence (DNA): TGTGCCAGCAGCCGGACAGGGCGCTCTGGAAACACCATATATTTT.

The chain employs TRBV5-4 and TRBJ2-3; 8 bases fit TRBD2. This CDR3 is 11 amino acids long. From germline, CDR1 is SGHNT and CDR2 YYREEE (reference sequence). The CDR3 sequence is CGSGEGDTQYF. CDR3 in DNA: TGTGGTAGCGGGGAGGGAGATACGCAGTATTTT.

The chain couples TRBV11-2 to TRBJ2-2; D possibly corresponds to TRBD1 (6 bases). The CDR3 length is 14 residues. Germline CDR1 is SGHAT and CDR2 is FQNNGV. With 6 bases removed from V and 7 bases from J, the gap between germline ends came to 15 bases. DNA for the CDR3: TGTGCCAGCAGTTCTCAGGGGTTGGGCGGGGAGCTGTTTTTT. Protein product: CASSSQGLGGELFF.

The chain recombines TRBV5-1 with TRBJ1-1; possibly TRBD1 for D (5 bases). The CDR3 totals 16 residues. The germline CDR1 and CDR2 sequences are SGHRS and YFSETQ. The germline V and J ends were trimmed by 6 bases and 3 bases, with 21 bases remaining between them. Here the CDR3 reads CASTEGTSNRYTEAFF. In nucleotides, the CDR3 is TGCGCCAGCACTGAGGGGACGTCAAATCGGTACACTGAAGCTTTCTTT. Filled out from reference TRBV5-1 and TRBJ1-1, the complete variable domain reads KAGVTQTPRYLIKTRGQQVTLSCSPISGHRSVSWYQQTPGQGLQFLFEYFSETQRNKGNFPGRFSGRQFSNSRSEMNVSTLELGDSALYLCASTEGTSNRYTEAFFGQGTRLTVV.